This TCR beta chain was found in a study of regulatory T cells in long-lasting Graves disease. The study, taken as a whole, reports: Persistent Graves' cases showed lower TCR diversity than newly diagnosed cases. Favored usage of TRBV28, TRBJ1-2 and TRBJ2-5 was recorded in persistent disease.

As to time point: newly diagnosed GD, antithyroid drugs for less than 3 months. PBMC RNA was the source of the TCR library. Graves' disease diagnoses followed American Thyroid Association guidelines. The CDR3 has 14 residues. V lost 6 bases to trimming and J lost 1 base, with 13 bases between them. Germline CDR1 MNHNS, CDR2 SASEGT. This clonotype was found many times. No antigen is known for it. Construction of TCR beta libraries relied on iRepertoire HTBI primers and on Arm-PCR targeting CDR3 regions. Each CDR3 protein gets one entry after TCRdb re-called the multiplex PCR reads with MiXCR. The data contain hundreds of thousands of distinct CDR3 sequences, around 13% of them seen just once; the ten biggest clones take up over 7%. These sequences were also reported in another study, on T cells in Graves' hyperthyroidism and ophthalmopathy. That paper notes: Diagnostic assessment was based on clinical symptoms, serum thyroxine and TRAb, thyroid ultrasound and orbital computed tomography.

V and J are TRBV6-1 and TRBJ2-7; D perhaps matches TRBD1 (6 bases). Sequencing used peripheral blood mononuclear cells (PBMCs), obtained at new diagnosis, from a patient treated with antithyroid drugs. The clonotype originates from a woman younger than 45 with Graves disease. For the CDR3, the DNA is TGTGCCAGCAGGACAGGCCGGGGATCCTACGAGCAGTACTTC. Translating it yields CASRTGRGSYEQYF.